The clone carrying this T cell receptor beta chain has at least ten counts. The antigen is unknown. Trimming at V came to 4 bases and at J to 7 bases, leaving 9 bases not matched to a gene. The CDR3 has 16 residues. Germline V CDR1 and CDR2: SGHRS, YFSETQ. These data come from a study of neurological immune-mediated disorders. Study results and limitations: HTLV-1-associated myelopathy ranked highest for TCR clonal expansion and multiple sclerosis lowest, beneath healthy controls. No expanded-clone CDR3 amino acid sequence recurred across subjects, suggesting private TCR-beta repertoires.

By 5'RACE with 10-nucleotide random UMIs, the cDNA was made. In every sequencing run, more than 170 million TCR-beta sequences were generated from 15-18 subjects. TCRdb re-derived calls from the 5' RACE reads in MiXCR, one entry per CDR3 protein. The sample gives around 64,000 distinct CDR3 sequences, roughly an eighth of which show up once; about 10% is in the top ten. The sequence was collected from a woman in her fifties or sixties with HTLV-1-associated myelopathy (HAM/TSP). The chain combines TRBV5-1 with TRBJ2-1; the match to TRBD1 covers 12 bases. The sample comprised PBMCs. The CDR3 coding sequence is TGCGCCAGCAGCCCTAAAGGGACAGGGGGCGGGAATGAGCAGTTCTTC. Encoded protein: CASSPKGTGGGNEQFF.